This T cell receptor (beta chain) was recovered during a study of shared clonotypes between healthy human individuals. Study-wide background: Serving as donors were a couple of women and three men, whose ages spanned 18 to 49.

TCRdb's copy holds only in-frame clones and misses some; the assay was immunoSEQ multiplex PCR. The table shows 300,000 to 400,000 clones, with around 86% occurring only once. Trimming pared 6 bases from V and 2 bases from J, leaving 13 bases between. The germline CDR1 and CDR2 sequences are MNHEY and SMNVEV (reference sequence). The CDR3 has 14 amino acids. Sequencing was performed on memory CD8+ T cells sorted from blood. As for subset: CD45RO+ cells pooled with CCR7-negative TemRA cells. The receptor comes from a man between 18 and 29 years old in good health. The chain couples TRBV27 to TRBJ2-5, with D perhaps matching TRBD2 (6 bases). The CDR3 nucleotides read TGTGCCAGCAGCCCCGGAGGGTCGCAAGAGACCCAGTACTTC. Translated: CASSPGGSQETQYF.